These 27 T cell receptor beta chains came from one sample sequenced in a study of blood T cell repertoires in COVID-19. Generated by immunoSEQ multiplex PCR, the TCRdb table keeps only in-frame clones and is missing some. Of approximately 60,000 clones detected, around 86% appear once; the ten largest clones hold under 4%. Sequencing was performed on peripheral blood. These receptors came from a man aged 50-60 years with active COVID-19.

The chain uses TRBV5-1 and TRBJ2-2; 8 bases fit TRBD1. The CDR3 is 16 residues long. Trimming at V came to 0 bases and at J to 6 bases, leaving 7 bases not matched to a gene. CDR1 and CDR2 from the germline V gene are SGHRS and YFSETQ. The CDR3 region is CASSLDQGASSGELFF. The CDR3 region has the DNA TGCGCCAGCAGCTTGGATCAGGGGGCCTCCTCCGGGGAGCTGTTTTTT.

CDR3 region: CASHRGQNSPLHF. The CDR3 nucleotides are TGTGCCAGCCACAGGGGGCAAAATTCACCCCTCCACTTT. V usage is TRBV6-5 and J usage is TRBJ1-6; TRBD1 aligns across 9 bases. The length of the CDR3 is 13 residues. V was pared by 8 bases and J by 7 bases, with 3 bases of the junction left unmatched. Germline CDR1 reads MNHEY; CDR2 reads SVGAGI.

The CDR3 spells CASSWRGTDDNEQFF. CDR3 in DNA: TGTGCCAGCAGCTGGAGGGGGACAGATGACAATGAGCAGTTCTTC. The chain carries TRBV7-9 and TRBJ2-1, with D possibly matching TRBD1 (7 bases). Between the trimmed V and J ends, which lost 4 bases and 5 bases, there was a span of 15 bases. The CDR3 contains 15 residues. The germline V gene encodes CDR1 SEHNR and CDR2 FQNEAQ (reference sequence).

The genes are TRBV7-3 and TRBJ2-2; no clear D. Germline V gene data show CDR1 as SGHTA and CDR2 as FQGTGA. This CDR3 is built from 15 residues. V gave up 0 bases and J gave up 5 bases, with 10 bases separating them. DNA of the CDR3: TGTGCCAGCAGCTTAACGGCAGGCCCGACCGGGGAGCTGTTTTTT. Encoded protein: CASSLTAGPTGELFF.

This clone was counted a single time. The V call is TRBV5-1, the J call TRBJ2-7; 7 nucleotides agree with TRBD1. Germline V gene data show CDR1 as SGHRS and CDR2 as YFSETQ. V dropped 1 base and J dropped 6; count of bases not matched to a gene: 7. The CDR3 runs to 14 residues. CDR3 residues: CASSLYTGESEQYF. CDR3 nucleotide sequence: TGCGCCAGCAGCTTGTACACAGGGGAGAGCGAGCAGTACTTC.

CDR3 bases: TGTGCCAGCGCCGGGACACCCTACGAGCAGTACTTC. Residues: CASAGTPYEQYF. The V gene is TRBV28, the J gene TRBJ2-7; D is perhaps TRBD1 (6 bases). Per the germline V gene, CDR1 is MDHEN and CDR2 is SYDVKM. Trimming shortened V by 8 bases and J by 2 bases, and 10 bases separated the two germline ends. CDR3 size: 12 residues.

The chain has TRBV25-1 and TRBJ2-5; the match to TRBD2 covers 9 bases. V lost 4 bases, J lost 7 bases, and 4 bases stayed unmatched. CDR1 and CDR2 (germline): MGHDK, SYGVNS. The CDR3 is 13 amino acids. Here the CDR3 reads CASSGSGSGTQYF. The DNA for the CDR3 is TGTGCCAGCAGTGGTAGCGGGAGTGGGACCCAGTACTTC.

The sample holds one count of this clone. The V gene is TRBV4-1, the J gene TRBJ1-1; TRBD1 might be the D (6 bases). The CDR3 spans 18 residues. CDR1 is MGHRA and CDR2 is YSYEKL in the germline V gene. The germline V and J ends were trimmed by 2 bases and 2 bases, with 21 bases remaining between them. DNA of the CDR3: TGCGCCAGCAGCCAACTCGGGGGGCGAGGGGTATACAACACTGAAGCTTTCTTT. Protein sequence: CASSQLGGRGVYNTEAFF.

The chain combines TRBV11-2 with TRBJ2-7; the D gene is possibly TRBD1 (5 bases). Germline V gene sequence: CDR1 SGHAT, CDR2 FQNNGV. Trimming removed 0 bases at V and 2 bases at J, with 8 bases between. The CDR3 is 14 residues long. The CDR3 loop reads CASSLDRETYEQYF. In DNA, the CDR3 is TGTGCCAGCAGCTTAGACAGGGAAACCTACGAGCAGTACTTC. The full variable domain, completed using reference TRBV11-2 and TRBJ2-7, is EAGVAQSPRYKIIEKRQSVAFWCNPISGHATLYWYQQILGQGPKLLIQFQNNGVVDDSQLPKDRFSAERLKGVDSTLKIQPAKLEDSAVYLCASSLDRETYEQYFGPGTRLTVT.

This chain links TRBV12-5 with TRBJ2-7; tentatively, D is TRBD2 (7 bases). The ends were cut back, 0 bases at V and 0 bases at J, with 12 bases in the middle. CDR1 is LGHNT and CDR2 is FRNRAP in the germline V gene. The CDR3 is 16 residues long. CDR3: CASGLVLGGPSYEQYF. DNA of the CDR3: TGTGCTAGTGGTTTGGTACTGGGGGGGCCCTCCTACGAGCAGTACTTC.

This clone has only one observation. This chain links TRBV4-1 with TRBJ2-5; maybe TRBD1 (6 bases). Deletions cut 0 bases from V and 4 bases from J, with 12 bases between. This CDR3 contains 15 residues. CDR1 is MGHRA and CDR2 is YSYEKL in the germline V gene. CDR3 in amino acids: CASSQDVGGIETQYF. The CDR3 DNA is TGCGCCAGCAGCCAAGATGTAGGGGGAATAGAGACCCAGTACTTC.

The chain carries TRBV3-1 (or the pseudogene TRBV3-2) and TRBJ1-1, with D tentatively TRBD1 (6 bases). CDR3 size: 21 residues. Trimming cost V 0 bases and J 6 bases, with 32 bases left between them. Per germline, CDR1 LGHDT and CDR2 YNNKEL (reference sequence). The CDR3 DNA is TGTGCCAGCAGCCAAGATCTTCTTTACCACAGGGAAGGAGGCGTTATGTCTGAAGCTTTCTTT. Protein: CASSQDLLYHREGGVMSEAFF.

This chain links TRBV4-3 with TRBJ2-7; D might be TRBD1 (5 bases). The V end lost 4 bases, the J end lost 9 bases, and 16 bases lay between the germline ends. There are 13 residues in the CDR3. Germline assignment: CDR1 LGHNA and CDR2 YSLEER. The CDR3 bases are TGCGCCAGCAGCCGCGACTTGGGGCCTGCGCAGTACTTC. Its protein product is CASSRDLGPAQYF.

This clone was recorded only once. V usage is TRBV7-2 and J usage is TRBJ2-7; D may be TRBD2 (5 bases). The CDR3 sequence is 16 residues long. Germline V CDR1 and CDR2: SGHTA, FQGNSA. With 5 bases removed from V and 0 bases from J, the gap between germline ends came to 17 bases. The DNA of the CDR3 is TGTGCCAGCAGCCCAGGTGGTCGAGCGGCCTCCTACGAGCAGTACTTC. It codes for CASSPGGRAASYEQYF.

This clone was found a few times. The V call is TRBV9, the J call TRBJ2-3, with D possibly matching TRBD1 (5 bases). The CDR3 sequence is 15 residues long. Germline V lookup: CDR1 SGDLS, CDR2 YYNGEE. V was trimmed by 0 bases and J by 2 bases, leaving 10 bases between them. Here the CDR3 reads CASSVVGAPTDTQYF. CDR3 nucleotide sequence: TGTGCCAGCAGCGTAGTAGGGGCCCCCACAGATACGCAGTATTTT.

This chain joins TRBV5-1 and TRBJ2-3; D might be TRBD2 (5 bases). CDR1 is SGHRS, CDR2 YFSETQ, per germline. The CDR3 totals 15 residues. Trimming took off 0 bases at V and 2 bases at J, with 10 bases between the two ends. The CDR3 region is CASSLVALPTDTQYF. CDR3 nucleotides: TGCGCCAGCAGCTTGGTAGCGCTACCCACAGATACGCAGTATTTT.

This clone is a singleton in its sample. This chain links TRBV4-1 with TRBJ2-7; 10 positions match TRBD2. CDR3 size: 15 residues. Germline CDR1 and CDR2: MGHRA and YSYEKL. Trimming took 2 bases from V and 4 from J; bases not matched to a gene: 5. CDR3 in amino acids: CASSQSSGSFYEQYF. The DNA for the CDR3 is TGCGCCAGCAGCCAATCTAGCGGGAGTTTTTACGAGCAGTACTTC.

The chain links TRBV2 to TRBJ1-6; D is unclear. Germline assignment: CDR1 SNHLY and CDR2 FYNNEI. The CDR3 runs 13 residues. V was shortened by 7 bases and J by 3 bases, with 7 bases between the two germline ends. In nucleotides, the CDR3 is TGTGCCAGCAAGGAGGACTATAATTCACCCCTCCACTTT. This sequence encodes CASKEDYNSPLHF.

The chain is built from TRBV6-5 and TRBJ2-1; D perhaps matches TRBD2 (5 bases). The CDR3 has 14 residues. CDR1 MNHEY and CDR2 SVGAGI come from the germline V gene. V lost 2 bases, J lost 6 bases, and 11 bases lay in between. The CDR3, as DNA: TGTGCCAGCAGTTACAATCGAGAGGGCAATGAGCAGTTCTTC. It encodes CASSYNREGNEQFF.

This clone appeared a single time. The rearrangement uses TRBV19 and TRBJ2-5; 10 nucleotides match TRBD2. Germline-derived CDR1 and CDR2 are LNHDA and SQIVND (reference sequence). The junction had 0 bases not matched to a gene; V was cut back by 6 bases and J by 2 bases. This CDR3 is 13 amino acids long. CDR3 region: CASRLAGQETQYF. CDR3 nucleotide sequence: TGTGCCAGTAGACTAGCGGGACAAGAGACCCAGTACTTC.

The chain couples TRBV3-1 (or the pseudogene TRBV3-2) to TRBJ2-7, with D possibly being TRBD2 (5 bases). The CDR3 contains 12 residues. Trimming cost V 4 bases and J 4 bases, with 8 bases left between them. Germline V gives CDR1 LGHDT, CDR2 YNNKEL (reference sequence). CDR3 in DNA: TGTGCCAGCAGCCTCGGGGAGTACGAGCAGTACTTC. This codes for CASSLGEYEQYF.

The chain employs TRBV7-9 and TRBJ2-1, with D unresolved. Germline V lookup: CDR1 SEHNR, CDR2 FQNEAQ (reference sequence). Trimming removed 1 base at V and 6 bases at J, with 7 bases between. This CDR3 is built from 13 residues. DNA for the CDR3: TGTGCCAGCAGCTTAGGGGCCGGCAATGAGCAGTTCTTC. Residues: CASSLGAGNEQFF.

The rearrangement joins TRBV6-5 to TRBJ2-7, with 10 nucleotides matching TRBD2. The CDR3 has 15 residues. CDR1 is MNHEY, CDR2 SVGAGI, per germline. V trimming: 6 bases; J trimming: 2 bases; junction bases outside the gene matches: 7. CDR3 coding DNA: TGTGCCAGCAGCAACAGCGGGGGGGCCACCTACGAGCAGTACTTC. Amino acid sequence: CASSNSGGATYEQYF.

This clone came up a few times. This chain uses TRBV5-1 with TRBJ1-1, with TRBD1 identical over 10 bases. CDR3 length: 16 amino acids. The germline V gene has CDR1 SGHRS and CDR2 YFSETQ. After removal of 6 bases from V and 5 bases from J, the junction contained 13 bases not matched to a gene. The CDR3 DNA follows: TGCGCCAGCACGGAAGGGGACAGGGGTAGGGATACTGAAGCTTTCTTT. Encoded protein: CASTEGDRGRDTEAFF.

CDR3 nucleotides: TGTGCCAGCAGCTTAACGGCCCTAGGCAGGGGGACAGATACGCAGTATTTT. Translated, it gives CASSLTALGRGTDTQYF. The rearrangement uses TRBV7-3 and TRBJ2-3; 7 nucleotides line up with TRBD1. CDR3 length equals 17 residues. The V gene's germline CDR1 is SGHTA and CDR2 FQGTGA. V shed 0 bases and J 3 bases; nucleotides not matched to a gene: 9.

This chain uses TRBV6-6 with TRBJ1-2; D possibly corresponds to TRBD1 (5 bases). Looked up from germline, CDR1 is MNHNY and CDR2 is SVGAGI (reference sequence). The CDR3 runs to 13 residues. The V and J ends lost 6 bases and 8 bases respectively, with 16 bases between them. The CDR3 bases are TGTGCCAGCAGCCCCAGGGTTGAACTGGGCTACACCTTC. Its translation: CASSPRVELGYTF.

The V and J genes are TRBV28 and TRBJ2-2; 15 bases fit TRBD2. Germline values: CDR1 MDHEN, CDR2 SYDVKM. J gave up 0 bases and V 6 bases, and 17 bases lay outside the gene matches. This CDR3 is built from 22 residues. CDR3 in DNA: TGTGCCAGCAGGCCTTTTTCCGGGACTAGCGGGAGGCGAAACGCGAACACCGGGGAGCTGTTTTTT. This translates into CASRPFSGTSGRRNANTGELFF. Supplemented by reference TRBV28 and TRBJ2-2, the full variable domain reads DVKVTQSSRYLVKRTGEKVFLECVQDMDHENMFWYRQDPGLGLRLIYFSYDVKMKEKGDIPEGYSVSREKKERFSLILESASTNQTSMYLCASRPFSGTSGRRNANTGELFFGEGSRLTVL.